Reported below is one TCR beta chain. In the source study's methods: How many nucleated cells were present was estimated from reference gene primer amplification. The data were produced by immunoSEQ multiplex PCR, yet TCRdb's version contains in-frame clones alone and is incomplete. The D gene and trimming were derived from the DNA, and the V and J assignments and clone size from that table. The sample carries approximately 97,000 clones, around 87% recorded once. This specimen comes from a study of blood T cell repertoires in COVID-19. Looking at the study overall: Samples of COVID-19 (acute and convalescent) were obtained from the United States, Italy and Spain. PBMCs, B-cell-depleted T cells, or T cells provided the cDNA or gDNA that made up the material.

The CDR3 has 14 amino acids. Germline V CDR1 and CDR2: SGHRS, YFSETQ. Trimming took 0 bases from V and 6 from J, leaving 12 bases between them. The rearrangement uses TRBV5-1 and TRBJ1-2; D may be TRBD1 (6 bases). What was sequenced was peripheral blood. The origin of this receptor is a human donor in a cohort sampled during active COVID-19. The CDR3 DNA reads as TGCGCCAGCAGCTTGGCCAGGGGCAGAGATGGCTACACCTTC. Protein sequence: CASSLARGRDGYTF.